This TCR beta chain was observed in a study of cytomegalovirus exposure and HLA in healthy donors. For the study at large: When 398 donors were genotyped, roughly 80% of them were found to fall in the Caucasian-associated ancestry cluster.

The PCR had 60 Vbeta and 13 Jbeta primers. TCRdb's table, derived via immunoSEQ multiplex PCR, lists solely in-frame clones and lacks some. The sample holds 170,000 or so clones, roughly three quarters seen once. This clone has a single count. The antigen remains unidentified. Whole-study findings and limits: Accurate prediction of most subjects' HLA-A and HLA-B alleles from TCR beta sequences was reported. Highest at DRB1 and lowest at HLA-C, TCR association rates differed among HLA loci in a later analysis.

The sequence was collected from a male donor in good health and CMV-seronegative. Source material: PBMCs.

CDR3 coding DNA: TGTGCCAGCAGCCCGGGGGGGCGGGATAATGAAAAACTGTTTTTT. It codes for CASSPGGRDNEKLFF. V gene TRBV7-2 combines with J gene TRBJ1-4; D might be TRBD1 (6 bases). The length of the CDR3 is 15 residues. V was cut by 5 bases and J by 4 bases, with 14 bases left in between. CDR1 SGHTA and CDR2 FQGNSA come from the germline V gene.